These 17 T cell receptor beta chains came from one sample sequenced in a study of blood T cells in healthy people across ages. A sample-barcoded 5' primer and a J-beta primer mix were used in a second PCR of roughly 7 to 12 cycles. TCRdb re-analysed the 5' RACE reads in MiXCR, keeping a single row per CDR3 protein. The sample holds more than 550,000 distinct CDR3 sequences; over 20% are singletons and the top ten take under 25%. The specimen sequenced was blood. These receptors all stem from a man aged 65 to 85 in good health.

A few counts support this clonotype. The gene calls are TRBV4-3 and TRBJ2-2, with D possibly called TRBD1 or TRBD2 (5 bases each). CDR1 is LGHNA, CDR2 YSLEER, per germline. V shed 4 bases and J shed 3 bases, with 12 bases lying between them. The length of the CDR3 is 15 residues. CDR3 protein: CASSRDSGYTGELFF. CDR3 bases: TGCGCCAGCAGCCGAGACAGCGGATACACCGGGGAGCTGTTTTTT.

In its sample, this clonotype was seen a few times. The chain combines TRBV7-9 with TRBJ1-5, with D possibly being TRBD1 (5 bases). CDR1 SEHNR and CDR2 FQNEAQ come from the germline V gene (reference sequence). The CDR3 is 13 residues long. Written as DNA, the CDR3 is TGTGCTTCGGACAAGGGGCTCGGTCAGCCCCAGCATTTT. This codes for CASDKGLGQPQHF.

The chain recombines TRBV5-1 with TRBJ2-2, with 13 bases aligning to TRBD2. CDR1 and CDR2 from the germline V gene are SGHRS and YFSETQ. The CDR3 runs 21 residues. Trimming cost V 4 bases and J 5 bases; bases outside gene matches: 20. The CDR3 nucleotides are TGCGCCAGCAGCAGCCGGCGGCAGGGGGTTGGACTAGCGGGAGATACCGGGGAGCTGTTTTTT. This gives the protein CASSSRRQGVGLAGDTGELFF.

The chain recombines TRBV4-1 with TRBJ1-4, with a weak D call TRBD1 (6 bases). CDR1 MGHRA and CDR2 YSYEKL come from the germline V gene. CDR3 length equals 16 residues. The ends were cut back, 0 bases at V and 5 bases at J, with 13 bases in the middle. This CDR3 is CASSQDPGAGNEKLFF. The DNA for the CDR3 is TGCGCCAGCAGCCAAGACCCGGGGGCAGGAAATGAAAAACTGTTTTTT.

The V gene is TRBV29-1, the J gene TRBJ2-3; the D call may be TRBD1 or TRBD2 (6 bases each). The length of the CDR3 is 13 residues. Per germline, CDR1 SQVTM and CDR2 ANQGSEA. V was trimmed by 4 bases and J by 5 bases, leaving 13 bases between them. The CDR3 DNA sequence: TGCAGCGTTGTTCCGGGGGCCAGAGATACGCAGTATTTT. Translating it yields CSVVPGARDTQYF.

This chain connects TRBV14 to TRBJ2-1; D perhaps matches TRBD1 (5 bases). With 3 bases removed from V and 0 bases from J, the gap between germline ends came to 12 bases. Germline V gives CDR1 SGHDN, CDR2 FVKESK. CDR3 length: 16 amino acids. The CDR3 spells CASSHWGYSSYNEQFF. CDR3 bases: TGTGCCAGCAGCCACTGGGGCTACAGCTCCTACAATGAGCAGTTCTTC.

The chain combines TRBV19 with TRBJ1-2, with 7 bases aligning to TRBD1. The junction had 4 bases not matched to a gene; V was cut back by 4 bases and J by 2 bases. The CDR3 is 14 residues long. Germline-derived CDR1 and CDR2 are LNHDA and SQIVND (reference sequence). CDR3 in DNA: TGTGCCAGTAGTACCCGACAGGGAAACTATGGCTACACCTTC. Encoded protein: CASSTRQGNYGYTF.

This clonotype showed up just a few times. At one of its ends the junction is not consistent with the germline gene, which may arise from a read error. The V gene is TRBV7-2, the J gene TRBJ2-1, with D unresolved. The CDR3 has 17 amino acids. Germline V gives CDR1 SGHTA, CDR2 FQGNSA. CDR3: CASSLSRLGYSFNEQFF. In nucleotides, the CDR3 is TGTGCCAGCAGCTTAAGTCGTCTGGGTTACTCCTTCAATGAGCAGTTCTTC. Supplemented by reference TRBV7-2 and TRBJ2-1, the full variable domain reads GAGVSQSPSNKVTEKGKDVELRCDPISGHTALYWYRQSLGQGLEFLIYFQGNSAPDKSGLPSDRFSAERTGGSVSTLTIQRTQQEDSAVYLCASSLSRLGYSFNEQFFGPGTRLTVL.

The V call is TRBV6-5, the J call TRBJ2-3; maybe TRBD2 (5 bases). V shed 7 bases and J shed 4 bases, with 12 bases lying between them. CDR3 size: 13 residues. Germline lookup yields CDR1 MNHEY and CDR2 SVGAGI. The DNA of the CDR3 is TGTGCCAGCAACTCCCTCGGGGCAGATACGCAGTATTTT. Translating gives CASNSLGADTQYF.

This clonotype was counted at least ten times. V and J are TRBV28 and TRBJ1-6; 9 nucleotides match TRBD1. The CDR3 contains 14 residues. Germline trimming cut 6 bases from V and 9 bases from J; bases unmatched to any gene: 6. Germline V gene sequence: CDR1 MDHEN, CDR2 SYDVKM. Here the CDR3 reads CASRPGQGGSPLHF. CDR3 coding DNA: TGTGCCAGCAGGCCGGGACAGGGAGGTTCACCCCTCCACTTT.

The rearrangement uses TRBV6-6 and TRBJ1-3; D remains ambiguous. The CDR3 length is 16 residues. With 7 bases removed from V and 4 bases from J, the gap between germline ends came to 20 bases. The germline CDR1 and CDR2 sequences are MNHNY and SVGAGI (reference sequence). CDR3 DNA: TGTGCCAGCACCCAAATGCGGTCTGGGAAAGGAAACACCATATATTTT. This encodes CASTQMRSGKGNTIYF.

The chain recombines TRBV20-1 with TRBJ2-1; no definite D call. The J call could be wrong; TRBJ2-7 is a better fit for the DNA end. The CDR3 runs to 14 residues. Germline assignment: CDR1 DFQATT and CDR2 SNEGSKA (reference sequence). The CDR3 is CSARDWRSTYEQYF. The CDR3 DNA is TGCAGTGCTAGAGATTGGCGAAGTACCTACGAGCAGTACTTC.

This clonotype was found a few times. The genes are TRBV12-3 or TRBV12-4 and TRBJ1-1; the D is unclear. This CDR3 is 13 amino acids long. The V gene lost 3 bases and the J gene lost 0 bases, with 5 bases spanning the gap. CDR3 sequence: CASSFPMNTEAFF. The CDR3 DNA reads TGTGCCAGCAGTTTTCCGATGAACACTGAAGCTTTCTTT.

This chain links TRBV5-1 with TRBJ2-3; TRBD2 matches at 7 bases. This CDR3 spans 15 amino acids. V lost 7 bases to trimming and J lost 2 bases; unmatched junction nucleotides: 10. From germline, CDR1 is SGHRS and CDR2 YFSETQ. This CDR3 is CASRRSGADTDTQYF. The CDR3 DNA is TGCGCCAGCCGGAGGAGCGGGGCCGACACAGATACGCAGTATTTT.

The genes are TRBV9 and TRBJ1-4, with TRBD1 identical over 8 bases. V shed 3 bases and J 7 bases; nucleotides not matched to a gene: 8. Germline CDR1 is SGDLS and CDR2 is YYNGEE. The CDR3 spans 15 residues. As DNA, the CDR3 is TGTGCCAGCAGCGCTTGGACAGGGACAGCTGAAAAACTGTTTTTT. Translated: CASSAWTGTAEKLFF. The whole variable domain, filled in from reference TRBV9 and TRBJ1-4, reads DSGVTQTPKHLITATGQRVTLRCSPRSGDLSVYWYQQSLDQGLQFLIQYYNGEERAKGNILERFSAQQFPDLHSELNLSSLELGDSALYFCASSAWTGTAEKLFFGSGTQLSVL.

V is TRBV11-2 and J is TRBJ1-1; no firm D call. The CDR3 runs to 15 residues. V shed 1 base and J shed 7 bases, with 16 bases lying between them. CDR1 and CDR2 from the germline V gene are SGHAT and FQNNGV. CDR3 loop: CASSLGGTKGNEAFF. The DNA of the CDR3 is TGTGCCAGCAGCTTAGGAGGTACCAAGGGCAATGAAGCTTTCTTT.

The rearrangement uses TRBV6-2 or TRBV6-3 and TRBJ2-5; D unclear. The DNA end is more similar to TRBJ2-7, so the J call may be wrong. CDR1 MNHEY and CDR2 SVGEGT come from the germline V gene. There are 13 residues in the CDR3. As DNA, the CDR3 is TGTGCCAGCAGCCTCAACCTAGTAGGCGAGCAGTACGTC. Translating it yields CASSLNLVGEQYV.